This T cell receptor beta chain comes out of a study of response to subunit inactivated influenza vaccine. V dropped 6 bases and J dropped 1 base, with 10 bases sitting between them. This CDR3 is 13 amino acids long. Study-wide results and caveats: There was a suggestion from the authors that each seasonal influenza vaccination recruits few new T cells.

TCRdb itself ran the RT-PCR reads through MiXCR, one entry per CDR3 protein. Of a few hundred thousand distinct CDR3 sequences listed, 20% to 25% are singletons. Remarks on this clonotype: Its antigen is currently unknown.

The rearrangement links TRBV12-3 or TRBV12-4 to TRBJ2-7; D possibly uses TRBD1 or TRBD2 (6 bases each). This sequence was found in a man aged 45 to 75 who received an inactivated influenza vaccine. The specimen was PBMCs from blood, collected approximately 20 months after vaccination. This chain's CDR3 is CASRKGGSYEQYF. The CDR3 coding sequence is TGTGCCAGCAGGAAGGGGGGATCCTACGAGCAGTACTTC.